Shown below are 17 T cell receptor beta chains from a single sample sequenced in a study. TCRdb redid the calling of the RT-PCR reads with MiXCR, one entry per CDR3 protein. The repertoire holds about 680,000 distinct CDR3 sequences, with 14% as singletons. Source material: memory CD4+ T cells from blood. These receptors originate from a female donor in good health, serving as a healthy control.

There are many counts of this clonotype. CDR3 sequence reads: CATSDSSQDRADTQYF. CDR3 nucleotide sequence: TGTGCCACCAGTGATTCTTCACAGGATCGGGCAGATACGCAGTATTTT. The gene calls are TRBV24-1 and TRBJ2-3; TRBD1 is a possible D gene (5 bases). V was cut by 2 bases and J by 4 bases, with 15 bases left in between. The CDR3 runs 16 residues. Germline V gene sequence: CDR1 KGHDR, CDR2 SFDVKD.

V gene TRBV6-4 combines with J gene TRBJ2-1, with 8 nucleotides matching TRBD2. Germline V gene data show CDR1 as MRHNA and CDR2 as SNTAGT. Trimming at V came to 5 bases and at J to 8 bases, leaving 8 bases not matched to a gene. This CDR3 spans 14 amino acids. CDR3 sequence reads: CASSNGGGSHEQFF. CDR3 bases: TGTGCCAGCAGTAACGGGGGGGGAAGCCATGAGCAGTTCTTC.

As concerns this clonotype: A single base separates this from a much larger clone, so it may be a read error. The chain is built from TRBV5-1 and TRBJ2-7; TRBD1 is a possible D gene (6 bases). The CDR3 is made up of 16 amino acids. Germline-derived CDR1 and CDR2 are SGHRS and YFSETQ. CDR3 protein: CASSSPQGIESRERYF. The CDR3, as DNA: TGCGCCAGCAGCTCACCACAGGGTATCGAAAGTCGCGAGCGGTACTTC.

This clonotype was seen many times. V gene TRBV10-3 combines with J gene TRBJ2-6; 8 positions match TRBD1. Germline V gives CDR1 ENHRY, CDR2 SYGVKD. Unmatched junction bases numbered 8, after V lost 6 bases and J lost 4 bases. The CDR3 runs to 16 residues. CDR3 protein: CAIRNPRGLGANVLTF. The CDR3 coding sequence is TGTGCCATCAGGAACCCCAGGGGGCTCGGGGCCAACGTCCTGACTTTC.

The V and J genes are TRBV15 and TRBJ2-5, with 9 bases aligning to TRBD2. J lost 5 bases, V lost 3 bases, and 13 bases had no gene match. Germline V gene data show CDR1 as LNHNV and CDR2 as YYDKDF (reference sequence). This CDR3 spans 17 amino acids. In nucleotides, the CDR3 is TGTGCCACCAGCAGGGGCGAAGGGAGCGGGAGGAGTGAGACCCAGTACTTC. This gives the protein CATSRGEGSGRSETQYF.

This clonotype has ten or more counts. The chain employs TRBV12-3 or TRBV12-4 and TRBJ1-5; TRBD1 is a possible D gene (6 bases). CDR3 length equals 14 residues. V shed 3 bases and J shed 6 bases, with 12 bases lying between them. CDR3 residues: CASSLGGIAQPQHF. The CDR3 DNA sequence: TGTGCCAGCAGTTTGGGGGGCATAGCTCAGCCCCAGCATTTT.

A few counts support this clonotype. The V and J genes are TRBV27 and TRBJ2-6, with 10 bases matching TRBD1. Germline V gene data show CDR1 as MNHEY and CDR2 as SMNVEV (reference sequence). V trimming: 5 bases; J trimming: 3 bases; junction bases outside the gene matches: 7. The CDR3 is 17 residues long. The CDR3 reads CASSRRDRGHGANVLTF. In DNA, the CDR3 is TGTGCCAGCAGTCGACGCGACAGGGGGCATGGGGCCAACGTCCTGACTTTC.

This clonotype showed up just a few times. Here the CDR3 reads CAWRAGAFFSYEQYF. DNA of the CDR3: TGTGCCTGGAGGGCAGGGGCCTTTTTCTCCTACGAGCAGTACTTC. The rearrangement links TRBV30 to TRBJ2-7; a possible D gene is TRBD1 (6 bases). Germline CDR1 GTSNPN, CDR2 SVGIG (reference sequence). The V end was cut by 3 bases, the J end by 0 bases, with 15 bases between. This CDR3 comprises 15 residues.

This clonotype was counted a few times. The rearrangement joins TRBV5-1 to TRBJ1-1; maybe TRBD1 (6 bases). Germline V gives CDR1 SGHRS, CDR2 YFSETQ. The CDR3 runs to 15 residues. With 3 bases removed from V and 1 base from J, the gap between germline ends came to 13 bases. This CDR3 is CASSWDILSNTEAFF. The CDR3 region has the DNA TGCGCCAGCAGCTGGGACATACTTTCGAACACTGAAGCTTTCTTT.

This clonotype was picked up a small number of times. This chain connects TRBV5-1 to TRBJ2-7; 7 bases line up with TRBD2. Germline V gives CDR1 SGHRS, CDR2 YFSETQ. The CDR3 length is 15 residues. The ends lost 3 bases at V and 6 bases at J; junction bases unmatched: 12. CDR3 DNA: TGCGCCAGCAGCTCAGGCAGCGGGACCAAGGGCGAGCAGTACTTC. Residues: CASSSGSGTKGEQYF.

The rearrangement joins TRBV28 to TRBJ2-1; TRBD2 matches at 9 bases. Germline CDR1 reads MDHEN; CDR2 reads SYDVKM. The CDR3 runs to 14 residues. With 8 bases clipped from V and 1 base from J, the junction kept 3 bases outside the gene matches. The CDR3 coding sequence is TGTGCCAGCGGGGCGGGAGGGTCCTACAATGAGCAGTTCTTC. Translation gives CASGAGGSYNEQFF.

The gene calls are TRBV5-1 and TRBJ2-3; a weak D match, TRBD1 (8 bases). Germline V gene data show CDR1 as SGHRS and CDR2 as YFSETQ. V lost 2 bases, J lost 4 bases, and 14 bases lay in between. There are 15 residues in the CDR3. As DNA, the CDR3 is TGCGCCAGCAGCTTATCAACAGGGGGGGCAGATACGCAGTATTTT. This codes for CASSLSTGGADTQYF.

This clonotype was counted between two and nine times. The chain couples TRBV6-2 or TRBV6-3 to TRBJ1-5; maybe TRBD1 (6 bases). This CDR3 is built from 14 residues. V was trimmed by 7 bases and J by 6 bases, leaving 16 bases between them. Germline V gives CDR1 MNHEY, CDR2 SVGEGT. CDR3 coding DNA: TGTGCCAGCACCAACGGGGGGGGCGGTCAGCCCCAGCATTTT. It encodes CASTNGGGGQPQHF.

This clonotype was picked up many times. This sequence joins TRBV6-2 or TRBV6-3 and TRBJ2-5; D gene uncertain. In germline, CDR1 is MNHEY, CDR2 SVGEGT. Trimming cost V 0 bases and J 1 base, with 0 bases left between them. The CDR3 extends over 12 amino acids. CDR3 loop: CASSYSQETQYF. For the CDR3, the DNA is TGTGCCAGCAGTTACTCCCAAGAGACCCAGTACTTC.

This clonotype was counted at least ten times. This chain links TRBV7-6 with TRBJ2-1; D not certain. With 5 bases removed from V and 0 bases from J, the gap between germline ends came to 17 bases. The CDR3 is 17 amino acids. Germline V gene data show CDR1 as SGHVS and CDR2 as FNYEAQ. CDR3 bases: TGTGCCAGCAGCACTCACCCGACTTCGAGCTCCTACAATGAGCAGTTCTTC. Encoded protein: CASSTHPTSSSYNEQFF.

The V call is TRBV11-3, the J call TRBJ1-6; maybe TRBD1 (6 bases). This CDR3 has 15 residues. CDR1 is SGHNT and CDR2 is YENEEA in the germline V gene. Deletions cut 2 bases from V and 5 bases from J, with 10 bases between. CDR3: CASSLWDTDNSPLHF. The CDR3 coding sequence is TGTGCCAGCAGCTTATGGGACACCGATAATTCACCCCTCCACTTT.

Many counts were recorded for this clonotype. The DNA of the CDR3 is TGTGCCTCCAGGGACTTATCGAACTATGGCTACACCTTC. This encodes CASRDLSNYGYTF. The chain carries TRBV6-5 and TRBJ1-2, with D tentatively TRBD1 (5 bases). Germline CDR1 and CDR2: MNHEY and SVGAGI. The V end lost 11 bases, the J end lost 2 bases, and 15 bases lay between the germline ends. This CDR3 is built from 13 residues.